This T cell receptor (beta chain) was sequenced for a study of early T cells in non-severe SARS-CoV-2 infection. Study summary: Unpaired chains resulted from sequencing bulk RNA of unsorted whole blood.

Unique molecular identifiers tagged individual cDNA molecules. TCRdb used MiXCR to reprocess the 5' RACE reads, holding one entry per CDR3 protein. This table has 100,000 to 120,000 distinct CDR3 sequences, around an eighth appearing once. Turning to this clonotype: Its antigen is still unknown.

General study findings and limits: Clonotype matching in VDJdb favored anti-spike CD8 responses and did not capture private and CD4 specificities.

Material: whole blood. This sequence was found in an adult who was a healthcare worker with PCR-confirmed SARS-CoV-2 infection or an uninfected control (not recorded which).

The DNA for the CDR3 is TGTGCCAGCAGCGACGGTTTGACTAATGAAAAACTGTTTTTT. This encodes CASSDGLTNEKLFF. V and J are TRBV9 and TRBJ1-4; D unclear. The CDR3 is made up of 14 amino acids. In germline, CDR1 is SGDLS, CDR2 YYNGEE. V was cut by 3 bases and J by 2 bases, with 8 bases left in between.